This T cell receptor beta chain was recovered during a study of T cell responses to AZD1222 COVID-19 vaccine. Across the study: Second-dose intervals near 4 or 12 weeks were combined. Study-wide results and limits: Vaccine-associated CD4 TCRs ranged over spike, dominating at 160-218 and 743-854. Seropositivity was recorded at baseline in only 6 or 7 AZD1222 recipients. Targets within unmutated variant regions were reportedly found for nearly half of spike-specific TCRs.

Germline-derived CDR1 and CDR2 are MNHEY and SVGAGI. V was clipped by 0 bases and J by 4 bases, with 9 bases between them. The CDR3 has 14 amino acids. Regarding this clone: Its antigen is unknown.

Sequenced by immunoSEQ multiplex PCR; TCRdb stores in-frame clones only, minus some. The sample has some 130,000 clones; about 90% are singletons. This sequence originates from an adult in good health. The gene calls are TRBV6-5 and TRBJ1-1; D uncertain. The sequencing used peripheral blood, collected on day 0 of AZD1222 vaccination. This chain's CDR3 is CASSYSNGPTEAFF. In nucleotides, the CDR3 is TGTGCCAGCAGTTACTCGAACGGGCCCACTGAAGCTTTCTTT.